This T cell receptor beta chain was recorded in a study of beta chain features in type 1 diabetes. Study-wide background: What patients shared with healthy donors was a similar profile of age, gender and cell yields. Findings and limits, study-wide: Naive, central memory and regulatory TCRB repertoires appeared more similar among patients than healthy donors. Significant though moderate, a shortening of TCRB CDR3s appeared in all four CD4+ subsets of Type 1 diabetes patients.

Donors contributed one heparinised blood draw apiece, averaging about 116 mL. CDR3 length: 15 amino acids. V trimming: 1 base; J trimming: 7 bases; junction bases outside the gene matches: 12. The germline CDR1 and CDR2 sequences are GTSNPN and SVGIG (reference sequence). Reverse transcribing all isolated RNA meant expressed TCRB transcripts were sequenced. The data were produced by immunoSEQ multiplex PCR, yet TCRdb's version contains in-frame clones alone and is incomplete. The table records under 500,000 clones, over 25% of them present only once. On this clone itself: Its antigen is as yet unknown.

The sequence was collected from a man younger than 35 in good health. The sequencing input was naive CD4+ T cells from blood. The chain joins TRBV30 to TRBJ2-5; 7 positions agree with TRBD1. As DNA, the CDR3 is TGTGCCTGGAGTGGGGGGACAGTCCGGTTAGGGACCCAGTACTTC. It codes for CAWSGGTVRLGTQYF.